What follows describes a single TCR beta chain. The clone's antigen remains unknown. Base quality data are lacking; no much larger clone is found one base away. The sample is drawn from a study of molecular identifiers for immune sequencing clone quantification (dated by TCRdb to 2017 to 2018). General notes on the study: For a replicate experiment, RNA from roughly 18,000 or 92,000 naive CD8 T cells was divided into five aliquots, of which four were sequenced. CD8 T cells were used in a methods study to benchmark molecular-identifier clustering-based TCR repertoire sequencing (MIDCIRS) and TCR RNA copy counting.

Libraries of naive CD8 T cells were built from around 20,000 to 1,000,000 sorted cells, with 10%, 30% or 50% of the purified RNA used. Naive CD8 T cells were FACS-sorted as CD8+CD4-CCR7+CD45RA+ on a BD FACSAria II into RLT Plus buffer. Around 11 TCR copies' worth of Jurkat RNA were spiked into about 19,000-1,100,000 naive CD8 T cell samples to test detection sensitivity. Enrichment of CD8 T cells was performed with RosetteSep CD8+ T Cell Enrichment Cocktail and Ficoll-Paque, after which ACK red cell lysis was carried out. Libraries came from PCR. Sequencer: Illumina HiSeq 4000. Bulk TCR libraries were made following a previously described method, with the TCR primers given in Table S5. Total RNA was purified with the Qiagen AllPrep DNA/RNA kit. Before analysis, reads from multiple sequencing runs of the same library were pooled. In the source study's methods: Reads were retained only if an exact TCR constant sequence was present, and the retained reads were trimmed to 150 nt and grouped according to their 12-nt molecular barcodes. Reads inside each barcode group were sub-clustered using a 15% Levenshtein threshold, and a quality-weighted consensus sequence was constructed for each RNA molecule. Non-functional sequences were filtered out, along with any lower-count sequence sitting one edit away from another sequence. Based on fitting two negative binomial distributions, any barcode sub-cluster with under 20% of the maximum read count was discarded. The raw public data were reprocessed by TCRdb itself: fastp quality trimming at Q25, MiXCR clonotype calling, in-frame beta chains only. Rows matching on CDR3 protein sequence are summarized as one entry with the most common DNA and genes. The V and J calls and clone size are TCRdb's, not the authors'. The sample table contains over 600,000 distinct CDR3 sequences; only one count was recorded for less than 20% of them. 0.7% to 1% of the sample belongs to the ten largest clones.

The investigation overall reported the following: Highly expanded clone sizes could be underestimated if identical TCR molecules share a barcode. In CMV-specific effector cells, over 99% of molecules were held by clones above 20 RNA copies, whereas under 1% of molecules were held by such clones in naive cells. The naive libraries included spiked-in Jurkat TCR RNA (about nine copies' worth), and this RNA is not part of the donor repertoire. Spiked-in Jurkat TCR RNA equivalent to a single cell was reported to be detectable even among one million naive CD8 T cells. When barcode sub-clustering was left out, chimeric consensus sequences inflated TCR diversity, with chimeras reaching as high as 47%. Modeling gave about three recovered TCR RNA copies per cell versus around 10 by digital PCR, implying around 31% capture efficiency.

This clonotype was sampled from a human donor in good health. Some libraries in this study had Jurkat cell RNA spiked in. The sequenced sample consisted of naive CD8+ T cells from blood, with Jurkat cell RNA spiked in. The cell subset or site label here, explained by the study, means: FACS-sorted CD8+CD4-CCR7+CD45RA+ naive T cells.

The CDR3 amino acid sequence is: CASSLEWQTTGELFF. The nucleotide sequence reads TGTGCCAGCAGTTTAGAGTGGCAGACCACCGGGGAGCTGTTTTTT. The V and J segments used are TRBV27 and TRBJ2-2, with the D segment identity uncertain. The germline V gene (reference sequence) yields MNHEY for CDR1 and SMNVEV for CDR2. Relative to germline, V is 2 bases shorter and J is 4 bases shorter, with 11 bases between their ends. The CDR3, cysteine through phenylalanine, is 15 amino acids long. The entry retains the CDR3 DNA only, 45 bases that are in frame from base 1.